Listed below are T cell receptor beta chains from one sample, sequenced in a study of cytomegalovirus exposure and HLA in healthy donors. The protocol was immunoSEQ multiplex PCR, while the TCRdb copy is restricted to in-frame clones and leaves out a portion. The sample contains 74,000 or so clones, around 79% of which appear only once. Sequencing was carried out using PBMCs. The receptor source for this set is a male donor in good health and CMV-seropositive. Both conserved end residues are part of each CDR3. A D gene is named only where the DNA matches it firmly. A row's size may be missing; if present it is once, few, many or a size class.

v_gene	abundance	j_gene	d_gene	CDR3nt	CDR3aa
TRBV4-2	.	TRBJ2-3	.	TGTGCCAGCAGCCAAGATCTAGCAGACACGCAGTATTTT	CASSQDLADTQYF
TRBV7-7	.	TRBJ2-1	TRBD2	TGTGCCAGCAGTTACACTACCGGGGGGGAGGATGAGCAGTTCTTC	CASSYTTGGEDEQFF
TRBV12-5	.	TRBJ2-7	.	TGTGCTAGTGGTTTGGGTACCTACGAGCAGTACTTC	CASGLGTYEQYF
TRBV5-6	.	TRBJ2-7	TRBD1	TGTGCCAGCAGCTTTTCTGGGACAGGGGGTTACGAGCAGTACTTC	CASSFSGTGGYEQYF
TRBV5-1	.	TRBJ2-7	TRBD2	TGCGCCAGCAGTTCTGGACTAGCCTACGAGCAGTACTTC	CASSSGLAYEQYF
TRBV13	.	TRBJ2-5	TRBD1	TGTGCCAGCAGCTTTAGGGGGCACGAGACCCAGTACTTC	CASSFRGHETQYF
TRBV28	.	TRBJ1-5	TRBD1	TGTGCCAGCAGTTCCGGACAGGCCAATCAGCCCCAGCATTTT	CASSSGQANQPQHF
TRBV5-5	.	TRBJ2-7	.	TGTGCCAGCAGCTTGGCAGGGGATCCATCCTACGAGCAGTACTTC	CASSLAGDPSYEQYF
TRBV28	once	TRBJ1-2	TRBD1	TGTGCCAGCAGAGCAGGACAGGGTTCGGGCTACACCTTC	CASRAGQGSGYTF
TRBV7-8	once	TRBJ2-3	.	TGTGCCAGCAGCTTACGGATGGGCGGGTCTAGCACAGATACGCAGTATTTT	CASSLRMGGSSTDTQYF
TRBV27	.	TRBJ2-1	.	TGTGCCAGCAGGAAGGAAGGACTTGGTTACAATGAGCAGTTCTTC	CASRKEGLGYNEQFF
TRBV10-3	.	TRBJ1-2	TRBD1	TGTGCCATCAGTGAGTTCTTGAGACAGGGGGCGGAGGGCTACACCTTC	CAISEFLRQGAEGYTF
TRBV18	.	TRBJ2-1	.	TGTGCCAGCTCACCCCAGGGGGCGGGGGTCTACAATGAGCAGTTCTTC	CASSPQGAGVYNEQFF
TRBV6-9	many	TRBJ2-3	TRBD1	TGTGCCAGCAGAGGGGACAGGGGCTTCACAGATACGCAGTATTTT	CASRGDRGFTDTQYF
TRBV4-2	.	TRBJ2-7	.	TGTGCCAGCAGCCAAGAGGAGGGGACCTCCTACGAGCAGTACTTC	CASSQEEGTSYEQYF
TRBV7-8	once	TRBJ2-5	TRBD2	TGTGCCAGCAGCGGGGCGGGACTAGCGGGCGGGGAGACCCAGTACTTC	CASSGAGLAGGETQYF
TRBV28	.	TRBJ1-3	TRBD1	TGTGCCAGCAGGCCCCGATGGACAGGGAGCTCTGGAAACACCATATATTTT	CASRPRWTGSSGNTIYF
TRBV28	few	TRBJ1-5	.	TGTGCCAGCAGTTTCATTTTCAGGGGTGGGAATCAGCCCCAGCATTTT	CASSFIFRGGNQPQHF
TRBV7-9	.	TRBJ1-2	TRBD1	TGTTCCAGCAGCTTGCCCCCCAGTCGTTGGACAGGGGCAAGCTATGGCTACACCTTC	CSSSLPPSRWTGASYGYTF
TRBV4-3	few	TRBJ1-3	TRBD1	TGCGCCAGCAGCCAAAACCCCGGGACAGGGTCTGGAAACACCATATATTTT	CASSQNPGTGSGNTIYF
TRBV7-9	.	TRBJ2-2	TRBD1	TGTGCCAGCAGCCGGACAGGGGGAATCGGGGAGCTGTTTTTT	CASSRTGGIGELFF
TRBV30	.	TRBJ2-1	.	TGTGCAGGGAGGGGGTACAATGAGCAGTTCTTC	CAGRGYNEQFF
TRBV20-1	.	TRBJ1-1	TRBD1	TGCAGTGCCCGGACAGGGGGCGAAGCTTTCTTT	CSARTGGEAFF
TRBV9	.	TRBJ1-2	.	TGTGCCAGCAGCGTAGTCGGAGGGAACTATGGCTACACCTTC	CASSVVGGNYGYTF
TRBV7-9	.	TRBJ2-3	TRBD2	TGTGCCAGCAGAAAGCCCCGGGTCGGGGCGGGGGTTAGAGATACGCAGTATTTT	CASRKPRVGAGVRDTQYF
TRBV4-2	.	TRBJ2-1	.	TGTGCCAGCAGCCCGAAGGGGGGCGGGGGGACACAGGGGCTGGTCAATGAGCAGTTCTTC	CASSPKGGGGTQGLVNEQFF
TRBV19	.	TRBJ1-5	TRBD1	TGTGCCAGTAGTACTGGACAGGGGAATCAGCCCCAGCATTTT	CASSTGQGNQPQHF
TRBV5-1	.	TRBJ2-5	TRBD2	TGCGCCAGCAGTGGGACTAGTGAGCAAACCCAGTACTTC	CASSGTSEQTQYF
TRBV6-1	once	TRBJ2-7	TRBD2	TGTGCCAGCAGTGCGCGAGCGGGAGGTTTGGGAGAGCAGTACTTC	CASSARAGGLGEQYF
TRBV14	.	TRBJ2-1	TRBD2	TGTGCCAGCAGCCAAGACGTTGGTCTAGCGGCGGGTTACTACAATGAGCAGTTCTTC	CASSQDVGLAAGYYNEQFF
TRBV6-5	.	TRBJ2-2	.	TGTGCCAGCAGATCGTCCCAGGGTCCCGGGGAGCTGTTTTTT	CASRSSQGPGELFF
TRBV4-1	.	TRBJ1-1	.	TGCGCCAGCAGCCGGACAGTACCTGAAGTGGCTTTCTTT	CASSRTVPEVAFF
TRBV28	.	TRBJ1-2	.	TGTGCCAGCACCCTCAGGGGTTATTACACCTTC	CASTLRGYYTF
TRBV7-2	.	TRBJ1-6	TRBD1	TGTGCCAGCAGCTTTCCTCAGGGGGTGAGACTCCACTTT	CASSFPQGVRLHF
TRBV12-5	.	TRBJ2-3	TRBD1	TGTGCTAGTGGGCCAGGGACAGGGGATACGCAGTATTTT	CASGPGTGDTQYF
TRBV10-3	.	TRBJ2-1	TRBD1	TGTGCCATCAGTGAGTTCGCCCGACAGGGGAAGAATGAGCAGTTCTTC	CAISEFARQGKNEQFF
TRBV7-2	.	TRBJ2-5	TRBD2	TGTGCCAGCAGCTTTAGCGGGGTCACTCTGGAGACCCAGTACTTC	CASSFSGVTLETQYF
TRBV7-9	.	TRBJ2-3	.	TGTGCCAGCAGCTTAGTGGGCGAGAGCACAGATACGCAGTATTTT	CASSLVGESTDTQYF
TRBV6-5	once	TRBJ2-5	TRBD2	TGTGCCAGCAGTTACTCGCTAGCGGGACAAGAGACCCAGTACTTC	CASSYSLAGQETQYF
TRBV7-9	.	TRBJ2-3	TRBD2	TGTGCCAGCGGCCCTGGGGTTCTAGCGGGAGCCACAGATACGCAGTATTTT	CASGPGVLAGATDTQYF
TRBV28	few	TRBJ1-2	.	TGTGCCAGCAGCCAATCCAACAGGGACGGCTACACCTTC	CASSQSNRDGYTF
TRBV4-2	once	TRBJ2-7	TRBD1	TGTGCCAGCAGCCCGGAGTACGGAGGGACAGGCTCCTACGAGCAGTACTTC	CASSPEYGGTGSYEQYF
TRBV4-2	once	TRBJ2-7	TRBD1	TGTGCCAGCAGCCTCGGGACAGGGGAAACCGAGCAGTACTTC	CASSLGTGETEQYF
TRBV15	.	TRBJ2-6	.	TGTGCCACCAGTAACTCTGGGGCCAACGTCCTGACTTTC	CATSNSGANVLTF
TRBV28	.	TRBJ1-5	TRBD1	TGTGCCAGCAGTTCGCCTACAGGGGGCAGGAGCAATCAGCCCCAGCATTTT	CASSSPTGGRSNQPQHF
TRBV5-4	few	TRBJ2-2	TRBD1	TGTGCCAGCAGCTTCGGACAGGGCGGCGGGGAGCTGTTTTTT	CASSFGQGGGELFF
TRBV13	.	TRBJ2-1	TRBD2	TGTGCCAGCAGCCCCACTGAGCGGGGTTACTACAATGAGCAGTTCTTC	CASSPTERGYYNEQFF
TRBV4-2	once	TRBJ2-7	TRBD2	TGTGCCAGCAGCCAAGAACTAGCGGGAGGCCCTTTCTACGGGCAGTACTTC	CASSQELAGGPFYGQYF
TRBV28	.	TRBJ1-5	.	TGTGCCAGCATCGGAGCCGGAAGCGGTCAGCCCCAGCATTTT	CASIGAGSGQPQHF